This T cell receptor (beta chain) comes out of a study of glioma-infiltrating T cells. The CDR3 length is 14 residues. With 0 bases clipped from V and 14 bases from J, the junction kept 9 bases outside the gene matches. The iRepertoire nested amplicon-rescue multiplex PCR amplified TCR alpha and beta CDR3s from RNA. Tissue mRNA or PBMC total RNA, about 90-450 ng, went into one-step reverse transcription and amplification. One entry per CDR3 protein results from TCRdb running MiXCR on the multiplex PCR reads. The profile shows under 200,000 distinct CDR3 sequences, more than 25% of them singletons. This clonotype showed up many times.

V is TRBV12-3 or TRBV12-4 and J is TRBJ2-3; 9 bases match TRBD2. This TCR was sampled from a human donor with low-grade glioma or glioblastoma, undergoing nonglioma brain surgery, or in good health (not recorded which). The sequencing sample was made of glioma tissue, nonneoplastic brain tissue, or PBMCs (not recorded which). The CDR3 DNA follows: TGTGCCAGCAGTTTAGCGCTACCGGGACTAGCTCTGTATTTT. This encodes CASSLALPGLALYF.